Described below is a single TCR beta chain sequence and its context. There is no known antigen for this receptor. Base-call qualities are not available, and no considerably larger clone is one nucleotide away. This sample was taken from a study of T cell changes during pregnancy in multiple sclerosis (dated by TCRdb to the late 2010s). Notes on the research overall: In women with multiple sclerosis, the researchers looked at how the T cell repertoire shifted as pregnancy progressed.

The CDR3 starts with the cysteine, ends with the phenylalanine, and has 15 residues. Kept here is only the CDR3 DNA, which spans 45 bases and is read in frame from base 1. V loses 1 base, J loses 2 bases, and the germline ends lie 11 bases apart. CDR1 and CDR2, looked up from the germline V gene, are MNHEY and SVGAGI. Receptors were amplified or captured by the immunoSEQ multiplex PCR assay. TCRdb stores this immuneACCESS table with in-frame sequences only. Part of the clones is absent; in the studies checked, under half of the shortfall reflects unresolved V genes, and no reason is known for the rest. Here the sample has some 37,000 clones; approximately 89% occur a single time. Together, the top ten hold approximately 10% of the sample.

The input for sequencing was CD8+ T cells from peripheral blood mononuclear cells, taken in the third trimester of pregnancy. The sequence joins TRBV6-5 to TRBJ2-5; TRBD1 is perhaps the D gene, given 6 matching bases. The receptor was isolated from a female donor with multiple sclerosis, enrolled in a pregnancy study. CDR3 region: CASSYLQGSQETQYF. DNA sequence: TGTGCCAGCAGTTACTTACAGGGCTCTCAAGAGACCCAGTACTTC.